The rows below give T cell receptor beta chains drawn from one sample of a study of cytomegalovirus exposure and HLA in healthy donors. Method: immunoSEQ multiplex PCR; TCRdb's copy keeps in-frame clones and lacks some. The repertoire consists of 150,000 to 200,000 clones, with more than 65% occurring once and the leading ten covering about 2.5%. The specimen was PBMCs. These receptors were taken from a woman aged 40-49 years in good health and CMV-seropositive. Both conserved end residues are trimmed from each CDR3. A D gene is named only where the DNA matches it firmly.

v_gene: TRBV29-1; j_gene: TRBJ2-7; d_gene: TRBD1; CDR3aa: SVERDRGRGQY
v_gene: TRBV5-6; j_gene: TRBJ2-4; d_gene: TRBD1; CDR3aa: ASSRTGGSKNIQY
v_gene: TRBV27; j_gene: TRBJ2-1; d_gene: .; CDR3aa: ASSVLGGSYNEQF
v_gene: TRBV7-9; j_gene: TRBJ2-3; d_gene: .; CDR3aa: ASNGSPAASTDTQY
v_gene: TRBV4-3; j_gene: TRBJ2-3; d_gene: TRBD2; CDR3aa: ASSQDSGGPPDTQY
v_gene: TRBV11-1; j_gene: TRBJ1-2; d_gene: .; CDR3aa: ASSSGVSYGYT
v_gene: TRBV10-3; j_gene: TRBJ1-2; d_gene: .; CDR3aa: AISESAGDYGYT
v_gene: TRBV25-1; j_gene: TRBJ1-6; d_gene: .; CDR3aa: ASSAPRGGKGLH
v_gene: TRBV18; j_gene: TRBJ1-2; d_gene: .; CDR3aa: ASSPLRTESYGYT
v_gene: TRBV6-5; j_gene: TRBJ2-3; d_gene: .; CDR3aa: ASSSRPTDTQY